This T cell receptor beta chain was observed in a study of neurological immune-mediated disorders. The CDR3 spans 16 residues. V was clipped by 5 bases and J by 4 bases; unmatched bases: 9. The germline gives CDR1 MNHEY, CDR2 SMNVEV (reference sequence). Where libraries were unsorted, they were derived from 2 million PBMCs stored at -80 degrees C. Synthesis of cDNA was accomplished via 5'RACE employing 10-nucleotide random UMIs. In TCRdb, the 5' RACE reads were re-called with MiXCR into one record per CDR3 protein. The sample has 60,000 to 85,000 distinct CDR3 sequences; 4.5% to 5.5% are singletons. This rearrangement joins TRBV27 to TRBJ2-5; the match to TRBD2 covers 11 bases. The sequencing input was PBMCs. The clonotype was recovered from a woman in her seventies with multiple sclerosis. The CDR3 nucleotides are TGTGCCAGCAGTGCCCGGACTAGCGGGCCTCGAGAGACCCAGTACTTC. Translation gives CASSARTSGPRETQYF.